Below are 18 T cell receptor beta chains sequenced from a single sample in a study of T cells in women clearing cervical HPV infection. This table comes from immunoSEQ multiplex PCR, and its TCRdb copy is limited to in-frame clones, with some not included. This sample's table reports about 30,000 clones. Sequences were obtained from blood buffy coat. Every receptor here comes from a woman between 18 and 70 years old with a cervical HPV16 infection that either progressed to CIN3+ or cleared (not recorded which).

A remark on this clone: The read is 3 residues too short to cover the CDR3 end, so that end is filled in from the germline J gene. V usage is TRBV4-1 and J usage is TRBJ2-6; 10 bases line up with TRBD1. CDR3 size: 18 residues. CDR1 and CDR2 (germline): MGHRA, YSYEKL. The ends lost 2 bases at V and 4 bases at J; junction bases unmatched: 8. The sequenced part of the CDR3 DNA is TGCGCCAGCAGCCAAAGGCCGACAGGGGGCTCAGGGGCCAACGTC. Encoded protein: CASSQRPTGGSGANV. The full CDR3 protein reads CASSQRPTGGSGANVLTF.

As concerns this clone: The read is 3 residues too short to cover the CDR3 end, so that end is filled in from the germline J gene. The chain links TRBV20-1 to TRBJ2-7; 10 bases fit TRBD1. CDR1 and CDR2 (germline): DFQATT, SNEGSKA (reference sequence). The CDR3 sequence is 15 residues long. V was clipped by 4 bases and J by 4 bases; unmatched bases: 10. The CDR3: CSATSPGQGIYEQYF. The part of the CDR3 DNA that was read is TGCAGTGCTACCTCCCCGGGACAGGGGATTTACGAG.

Regarding this clone: The read ends 3 residues early relative to the CDR3; the germline J gene fills the gap. The chain carries TRBV10-2 and TRBJ1-6; D is perhaps TRBD1 (6 bases). Germline CDR1 is WSHSY and CDR2 is SAAADI. This CDR3 is 12 amino acids long. V was trimmed by 6 bases and J by 7 bases, leaving 7 bases between them. The sequenced part of the CDR3 DNA is TGCGCCAGCAGAGACAGGAATTCACCC. Protein: CASRDRNSP. The whole CDR3 reads CASRDRNSPLHF.

With regard to this clone: The read falls 3 residues short of the CDR3 end, and the missing part is taken from the germline J gene. The chain recombines TRBV20-1 with TRBJ2-3; 9 bases fit TRBD2. This CDR3 region has 13 residues. V lost 5 bases, J lost 3 bases, and 3 bases stayed unmatched. Per the germline V gene, CDR1 is DFQATT and CDR2 is SNEGSKA (reference sequence). The DNA read from the CDR3 is TGCAGTGCTCACCTAGCGGGAACAGATACG. Protein product: CSAHLAGTDT. The whole CDR3 sequence is CSAHLAGTDTQYF.

With respect to this clone: The sequence runs out 3 residues before the end of the CDR3; the remainder is reconstructed from the germline J gene. The gene calls are TRBV30 and TRBJ2-7; 13 bases are a match to TRBD2. This CDR3 has 14 residues. After removal of 5 bases from V and 6 bases from J, the junction contained 7 bases not matched to a gene. Germline V gene data show CDR1 as GTSNPN and CDR2 as SVGIG (reference sequence). CDR3 protein: CAWEGLAGVSEQYF. The part of the CDR3 DNA that was read is TGTGCCTGGGAAGGACTAGCGGGAGTAAGCGAG.

With regard to this clone: The observed sequence ends 3 residues before the CDR3 terminus, with the missing tail filled in from the germline J gene. The J gene is TRBJ2-5, the V gene TRBV10-1; possible D gene TRBD1, 6 bases. Trimming stripped 11 bases from V and 5 bases from J, with 15 bases between. The germline CDR1 and CDR2 sequences are WNHNN and SYGVQD (reference sequence). The CDR3 has 12 amino acids. The DNA read from the CDR3 is TGCGCCGGCTCAGGGGATAACGAGACC. Translation gives CAGSGDNET. The whole CDR3 sequence is CAGSGDNETQYF.

Details on this clone: Read data end 3 residues before the CDR3 end; the end is taken from the germline J gene. The chain is built from TRBV19 and TRBJ2-3; a possible D gene is TRBD1 (6 bases). The V gene's germline CDR1 is LNHDA and CDR2 SQIVND (reference sequence). This CDR3 has 11 residues. CDR3 bases read: TGTGCCAGTAGTGAAGGACAGACG. Translated, it gives CASSEGQT. The complete CDR3 sequence is CASSEGQTQYF.

As concerns this clone: With the read ending 3 residues before the CDR3 end, the germline J gene is used to fill in that end. The rearrangement links TRBV20-1 to TRBJ2-5; 15 nucleotides match TRBD2. Germline lookup yields CDR1 DFQATT and CDR2 SNEGSKA (reference sequence). The CDR3 consists of 15 residues. J was trimmed by 5 bases and V by 5 bases; bases with no gene match: 6. The DNA read from the CDR3 is TGCAGTGCTCCTGGACTAGCGGGAGGGCCGGAGACC. Protein: CSAPGLAGGPET. The complete CDR3 sequence is CSAPGLAGGPETQYF.

Turning to this clone: The CDR3 is cut off 3 residues early in the read; its end comes from the germline J gene. J is TRBJ2-5 and V is TRBV14; 10 bases line up with TRBD1. The CDR3 sequence is 17 residues long. With V trimmed by 4 bases and J by 0 bases, 8 bases remained unmatched. CDR1 is SGHDN, CDR2 FVKESK, per germline. The CDR3 reads CASSRGTGVPYQETQYF. The sequenced part of the CDR3 DNA is TGTGCCAGCAGCCGGGGGACAGGGGTCCCGTACCAAGAGACC.

Comment on this clone: The missing CDR3 end, 3 residues past where the read stops, is filled in from the germline J gene. The V gene is TRBV7-2, the J gene TRBJ1-1; D unresolved. The V and J ends lost 4 bases and 1 base respectively, with 7 bases between them. This CDR3 comprises 13 residues. Germline CDR1 and CDR2: SGHTA and FQGNSA. The CDR3 loop reads CASSSQENTEAFF. The sequenced part of the CDR3 DNA is TGTGCCAGCAGCTCTCAGGAGAACACTGAA.

Comments on this clone: The missing CDR3 end, 3 residues past where the read stops, is filled in from the germline J gene. V usage is TRBV6-1 and J usage is TRBJ2-2; a possible D gene is TRBD1 (6 bases). Trimming pared 4 bases from V and 4 bases from J, leaving 13 bases between. CDR1 is MNHNS, CDR2 SASEGT, per germline. The CDR3 is 15 amino acids. The CDR3 here is CASSARQVATGELFF. The sequenced part of the CDR3 DNA is TGTGCCAGCAGTGCACGACAGGTTGCCACCGGGGAG.

Notes on this clone: The read ends 3 residues shy of where the CDR3 ends; the end is completed using the germline J gene. The chain recombines TRBV12-3 or TRBV12-4 with TRBJ2-5; D is uncertain. The CDR3 has 12 residues. V lost 6 bases and J lost 4, with 9 bases in between. CDR3 DNA (partial): TGTGCCAGCAGACTGACGGGAGAGACC. Protein: CASRLTGET. In full, the CDR3 is CASRLTGETQYF.

As to this clone: Read sequence stops 3 residues before the CDR3 end, and the germline J gene provides the missing end. The chain couples TRBV2 to TRBJ2-3; TRBD2 agrees at 12 bases. Germline CDR1 is SNHLY and CDR2 is FYNNEI. CDR3 length: 15 residues. The sequenced CDR3 bases are TGTGCCAGCAGGAGAGATGGGACTAGCGGGTTGCCG. This codes for CASRRDGTSGLP. The whole CDR3 sequence is CASRRDGTSGLPQYF.

Points on this clone: The read is 3 residues too short to cover the CDR3 end, so that end is filled in from the germline J gene. This sequence joins TRBV12-3 or TRBV12-4 and TRBJ1-2; D is ambiguous. The ends were cut back, 5 bases at V and 7 bases at J, with 11 bases in the middle. The CDR3 runs to 12 residues. The CDR3 DNA, read in part, is TGTGCCAGCAGTCTCGGGTGGATTGGC. Its protein is CASSLGWIG. The entire CDR3 protein is CASSLGWIGYTF.

On this clone itself: The CDR3 goes on 3 residues after the read ends, and that part is filled in from the germline J gene. The chain links TRBV20-1 to TRBJ2-3; D unresolved. CDR3 length equals 12 residues. The germline CDR1 and CDR2 sequences are DFQATT and SNEGSKA (reference sequence). V was cut by 3 bases and J by 2 bases, with 6 bases left in between. CDR3 DNA (partial): TGCAGTGCTAGGGCAGACACAGATACG. Its translation is CSARADTDT. The complete CDR3 protein is CSARADTDTQYF.

On this clone: The CDR3 end falls 3 residues outside the read, so it is completed with the germline J gene. The chain combines TRBV7-2 with TRBJ2-7; D may be TRBD1 (6 bases). Trimming shortened V by 5 bases and J by 1 base, and 12 bases separated the two germline ends. CDR1 SGHTA and CDR2 FQGNSA come from the germline V gene. The CDR3 runs to 14 residues. The CDR3 sequence is CASSPRRGSYEQYF. The sequenced part of the CDR3 DNA is TGTGCCAGCAGCCCTCGCAGGGGTTCCTACGAG.

Comment on this clone: The read finishes 3 residues shy of the CDR3 end, and the germline J gene is used to complete it. This chain joins TRBV7-9 and TRBJ1-1; no reliable D call. The CDR3 runs to 13 residues. The germline V gene has CDR1 SEHNR and CDR2 FQNEAQ (reference sequence). The germline V and J ends were trimmed by 2 bases and 4 bases, with 8 bases remaining between them. The part of the CDR3 DNA that was read is TGTGCCAGCAGCTTAAGCGGGATCACTGAA. It yields the protein CASSLSGITE. The whole CDR3 reads CASSLSGITEAFF.

Regarding this clone: The sequence runs out 3 residues before the end of the CDR3; the remainder is reconstructed from the germline J gene. The rearrangement links TRBV5-6 to TRBJ2-5, with 9 bases matching TRBD2. The CDR3 sequence is 15 residues long. CDR1 SGHDT and CDR2 YYEEEE come from the germline V gene. CDR3 DNA, as far as it was read: TGTGCCAGCAGCTTGGAGGCGCGGGGGGGCGGTACC. This codes for CASSLEARGGGT. From start to end, the CDR3 is CASSLEARGGGTQYF.